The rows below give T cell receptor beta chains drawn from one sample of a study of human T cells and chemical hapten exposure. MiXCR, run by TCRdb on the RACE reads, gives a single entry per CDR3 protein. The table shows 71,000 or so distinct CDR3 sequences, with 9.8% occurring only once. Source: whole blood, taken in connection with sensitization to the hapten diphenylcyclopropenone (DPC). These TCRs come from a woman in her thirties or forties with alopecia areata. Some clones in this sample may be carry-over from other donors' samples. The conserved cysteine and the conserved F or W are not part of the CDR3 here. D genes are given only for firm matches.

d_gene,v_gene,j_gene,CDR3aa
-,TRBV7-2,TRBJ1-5,ASSLQGISNQPQH
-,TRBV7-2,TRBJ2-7,ASADPRRPYEQY
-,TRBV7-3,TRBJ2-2,ASSPRDTNTGELF
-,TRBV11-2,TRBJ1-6,ASSLSTELH
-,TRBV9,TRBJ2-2,ASSVGIGAPNTGELF
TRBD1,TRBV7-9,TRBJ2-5,ASIPLPTGYQETQY
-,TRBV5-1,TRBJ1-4,ASSLVGATNEKLF
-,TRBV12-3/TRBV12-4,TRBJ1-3,ASSLMNTIY
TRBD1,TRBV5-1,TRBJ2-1,ASSPLDRGDEQF
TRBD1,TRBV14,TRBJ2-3,ASSRDSDRGTDTQY
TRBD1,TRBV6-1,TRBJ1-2,ASSRQGLNYGYT
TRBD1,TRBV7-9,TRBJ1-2,ASSQSTGRGYGYT
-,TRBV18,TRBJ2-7,ASSPPPGTSVEQY
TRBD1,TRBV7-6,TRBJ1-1,ASSTGQGNTEAF
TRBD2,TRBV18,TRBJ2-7,ASSPGLAGTYEQY
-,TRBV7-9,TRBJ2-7,ASSLELVRDEQY
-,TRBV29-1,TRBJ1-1,SVVGSLNTEAF
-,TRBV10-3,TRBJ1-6,AISPINSPLH
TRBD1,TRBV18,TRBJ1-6,ASSPNRDRSSPLH
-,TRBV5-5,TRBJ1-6,ASSQGLPDNSPLH
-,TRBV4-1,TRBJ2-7,ASSQAHSYEQY
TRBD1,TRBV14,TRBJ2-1,ASNLGGQGFYNEQF